The next 18 T cell receptor beta chains were all read from a single sample in a study of blood T cell repertoires in COVID-19. TCRdb's table, derived via immunoSEQ multiplex PCR, lists solely in-frame clones and lacks some. Of 100,000 to 150,000 clones in the sample, roughly 87% were seen once. Material: peripheral blood. These receptors were taken from an elderly woman with acute or convalescent COVID-19.

This chain joins TRBV7-2 and TRBJ2-7; no clear D gene. The CDR3 length is 14 residues. The V gene lost 1 base and the J gene lost 0 bases, with 7 bases spanning the gap. Per the germline V gene, CDR1 is SGHTA and CDR2 is FQGNSA. The CDR3 here is CASSLDKFSYEQYV. In DNA, the CDR3 is TGTGCCAGCAGCTTAGACAAATTCTCCTACGAGCAGTACGTC.

This clone was picked up a small number of times. This chain connects TRBV3-1 (or the pseudogene TRBV3-2) to TRBJ1-5; D remains ambiguous. Trimming took 6 bases from V and 6 from J, leaving 15 bases between them. CDR1 and CDR2 (germline): LGHDT, YNNKEL (reference sequence). The length of the CDR3 is 14 residues. DNA for the CDR3: TGTGCCAGCAGTCTCTCCCGAGGTGGTCAGCCCCAGCATTTT. Protein sequence: CASSLSRGGQPQHF.

The genes are TRBV5-1 and TRBJ2-7; a weak D match, TRBD1 (5 bases). V was clipped by 2 bases and J by 4 bases, with 16 bases between them. This CDR3 spans 15 amino acids. CDR1 is SGHRS, CDR2 YFSETQ, per germline. CDR3 sequence: CASSFGAAETYEQYF. DNA of the CDR3: TGCGCCAGCAGCTTTGGGGCCGCAGAGACATACGAGCAGTACTTC. The full variable domain, with the rest looked up from reference TRBV5-1 and TRBJ2-7, is KAGVTQTPRYLIKTRGQQVTLSCSPISGHRSVSWYQQTPGQGLQFLFEYFSETQRNKGNFPGRFSGRQFSNSRSEMNVSTLELGDSALYLCASSFGAAETYEQYFGPGTRLTVT.

The CDR3 reads CSVGHRTDTQYF. The DNA of the CDR3 is TGCAGCGTTGGACACCGCACAGATACGCAGTATTTT. The chain couples TRBV29-1 to TRBJ2-3; D ambiguous. Deletions cut 4 bases from V and 1 base from J, with 6 bases between. CDR1 and CDR2 (germline): SQVTM, ANQGSEA. CDR3 size: 12 residues.

The chain uses TRBV11-2 and TRBJ2-3; 10 bases match TRBD2. This CDR3 is built from 17 residues. Losses at the gene ends were 2 bases for V and 5 bases for J; bases not matched to a gene: 10. The germline V gene encodes CDR1 SGHAT and CDR2 FQNNGV. The CDR3 reads CASSLLSSGGYGDTQYF. In nucleotides, the CDR3 is TGTGCCAGCAGCTTACTTTCTAGCGGGGGTTACGGAGATACGCAGTATTTT.

The J gene is TRBJ1-2, the V gene TRBV18; possible D gene TRBD1, 6 bases. V lost 3 bases and J lost 5, with 16 bases in between. Germline V gene data show CDR1 as KGHSH and CDR2 as LQKENI. This CDR3 is built from 15 residues. In DNA, the CDR3 is TGTGCCAGCTCACCTAGCCAGGGGAAGGGATATGGCTACACCTTC. Translated, it gives CASSPSQGKGYGYTF.

V and J are TRBV12-3 or TRBV12-4 and TRBJ1-5; D is undetermined. The CDR3 length is 13 residues. V lost 4 bases and J 2 bases, leaving 6 bases between the germline ends. The CDR3 loop reads CASSSAGNQPQHF. As DNA, the CDR3 is TGTGCCAGCAGTTCCGCGGGCAATCAGCCCCAGCATTTT.

The chain is built from TRBV6-5 and TRBJ1-6; D uncertain. V shed 0 bases and J shed 7 bases, with 10 bases lying between them. There are 15 residues in the CDR3. The V gene's germline CDR1 is MNHEY and CDR2 SVGAGI. In nucleotides, the CDR3 is TGTGCCAGCAGTTACTCGGGAGGGAACAATTCACCCCTCCACTTT. This gives the protein CASSYSGGNNSPLHF.

The V call is TRBV6-5, the J call TRBJ2-7; TRBD1 matches at 11 bases. The CDR3 has 15 amino acids. The junction had 1 base not matched to a gene; V was cut back by 0 bases and J by 3 bases. Germline CDR1 reads MNHEY; CDR2 reads SVGAGI. In DNA form, the CDR3 reads TGTGCCAGCAGTTACTCCGGGACAGGGGGCTACGAGCAGTACTTC. This translates into CASSYSGTGGYEQYF.

This sequence joins TRBV3-1 (or the pseudogene TRBV3-2) and TRBJ1-4, with D perhaps matching TRBD1 (6 bases). The germline CDR1 and CDR2 sequences are LGHDT and YNNKEL (reference sequence). This CDR3 is built from 14 residues. Trimming left V 1 base short and J 5 bases short, with 8 bases between. The CDR3 DNA sequence: TGTGCCAGCAGCCAAGCAGGGGTAAATGAAAAACTGTTTTTT. Translating gives CASSQAGVNEKLFF.

The rearrangement links TRBV7-2 to TRBJ1-4, with D uncertain. CDR3 length: 15 residues. Trimming removed 3 bases at V and 4 bases at J, with 12 bases between. CDR1 and CDR2 (germline): SGHTA, FQGNSA. The CDR3: CASSFEAGLNEKLFF. DNA for the CDR3: TGTGCCAGCAGCTTCGAAGCAGGTCTTAATGAAAAACTGTTTTTT.

The chain combines TRBV27 with TRBJ2-2, with a weak D call TRBD2 (5 bases). Trimming cost V 6 bases and J 0 bases, with 8 bases left between them. Germline CDR1 is MNHEY and CDR2 is SMNVEV (reference sequence). The CDR3 totals 14 residues. The CDR3 DNA sequence: TGTGCCAGCAGCGCGAGGGCGAACACCGGGGAGCTGTTTTTT. This sequence encodes CASSARANTGELFF.

CDR3 residues: CASSLYTSRETQYF. Here the CDR3 DNA reads TGTGCCAGCAGTTTATATACTAGCCGGGAGACCCAGTACTTC. The gene calls are TRBV28 and TRBJ2-5, with D tentatively TRBD2 (6 bases). The CDR3 extends over 14 amino acids. V was clipped by 1 base and J by 5 bases, with 11 bases between them. CDR1 is MDHEN, CDR2 SYDVKM, per germline.

The chain links TRBV5-5 to TRBJ2-2; 9 positions match TRBD1. The CDR3 totals 15 residues. The germline V gene encodes CDR1 SGHKS and CDR2 YYEKEE (reference sequence). J was trimmed by 3 bases and V by 6 bases; bases with no gene match: 6. This CDR3 reads CASTLTGGYTGELFF. CDR3 nucleotide sequence: TGTGCCAGCACCCTAACAGGGGGCTACACCGGGGAGCTGTTTTTT.

A single count supports this clone. The gene calls are TRBV6-5 and TRBJ1-5, with 7 bases matching TRBD1. This CDR3 contains 14 residues. The junction had 3 bases not matched to a gene; V was cut back by 7 bases and J by 0 bases. Per the germline V gene, CDR1 is MNHEY and CDR2 is SVGAGI. The CDR3 DNA reads TGTGCCAGCATACAGGGGAATAGCAATCAGCCCCAGCATTTT. Translated, it gives CASIQGNSNQPQHF.

The chain has TRBV4-3 and TRBJ2-3; D perhaps matches TRBD2 (6 bases). The V end lost 0 bases, the J end lost 11 bases, and 18 bases lay between the germline ends. This CDR3 contains 15 residues. Germline V gives CDR1 LGHNA, CDR2 YSLEER. CDR3 coding DNA: TGCGCCAGCAGCCAAGATGGGACTGGGGCCGTCCGGCAGTATTTT. Amino acid sequence: CASSQDGTGAVRQYF.

This clone was found once. V gene TRBV7-9 combines with J gene TRBJ2-7; TRBD1 matches at 8 bases. Germline CDR1 and CDR2: SEHNR and FQNEAQ (reference sequence). Trimming at V came to 5 bases and at J to 3 bases, leaving 6 bases not matched to a gene. The CDR3 has 14 amino acids. CDR3 nucleotide sequence: TGTGCCAGCAGCGAAGGACAGGGCTACTACGAGCAGTACGTC. Encoded protein: CASSEGQGYYEQYV.

The genes are TRBV9 and TRBJ2-3; no definite D call. The CDR3 loop spans 12 amino acids. The V end was cut by 0 bases, the J end by 6 bases, with 5 bases between. From germline, CDR1 is SGDLS and CDR2 YYNGEE. The CDR3 loop reads CASSVALDTQYF. Here the CDR3 DNA reads TGTGCCAGCAGCGTAGCTCTTGATACGCAGTATTTT. The full variable domain, completed using reference TRBV9 and TRBJ2-3, is DSGVTQTPKHLITATGQRVTLRCSPRSGDLSVYWYQQSLDQGLQFLIQYYNGEERAKGNILERFSAQQFPDLHSELNLSSLELGDSALYFCASSVALDTQYFGPGTRLTVL.